This T cell receptor (beta chain) was recorded in a study of blood T cells in healthy people across ages. With a J-beta primer mix and a sample-barcoded 5' primer, a second PCR ran roughly 6 to 11 cycles. TCRdb recomputed calls from the 5' RACE reads with MiXCR, one row per CDR3 protein. The table lists over 300,000 distinct CDR3 sequences, about half of them singletons, with around 50% in the top ten. There are 14 residues in the CDR3. Per the germline V gene, CDR1 is DFQATT and CDR2 is SNEGSKA (reference sequence). Trimming stripped 3 bases from V and 6 bases from J, with 17 bases between. Study conclusions and caveats: Investigators treated diversity estimates from one million T cells as underestimates. Any conclusive comparison of naive versus antigen-experienced cells was prevented by using unsorted PBMCs.

About 10 milliliters of peripheral blood were drawn from each donor into EDTA-treated tubes. This clonotype was picked up a small number of times. What it binds is not known. The source is a man in his fifties or sixties in good health. What was sequenced was blood. The chain is built from TRBV20-1 and TRBJ2-5; the D gene is possibly TRBD1 (5 bases). The CDR3 sequence is CSASALQGRQTQYF. As DNA, the CDR3 is TGCAGTGCTAGCGCACTCCAGGGCCGCCAGACCCAGTACTTC.